These T cell receptor beta chains were read from a single sample in a study of T-cell memory formation after mild COVID-19. TCRdb ran MiXCR on the 5' RACE reads and lists one entry per CDR3 protein. This table holds a few hundred thousand distinct CDR3 sequences, roughly 15% found once. The specimen sequenced was PBMCs or a T cell subset sorted from them (not recorded which). Receptor source: a man between 18 and 29 years old who had mild COVID-19 (a few samples of this study predate the infection). Cell type and time point are not known. Each CDR3 is given with its conserved first and last residue. Each record gives: J gene, V gene, clone size, D gene, CDR3 DNA, CDR3 protein. The D gene is left open where the match is weak. Size is omitted from some rows. Given values are once, few, many or a class for expanded clones.

J gene: TRBJ2-2; V gene: TRBV5-1; clone size: .; D gene: TRBD1; CDR3 DNA: TGCGCCAGCAGCACAGGGGGAACCGACACCGGGGAGCTGTTTTTT; CDR3 protein: CASSTGGTDTGELFF
J gene: TRBJ2-4; V gene: TRBV3-1; clone size: many; D gene: TRBD2; CDR3 DNA: TGTGCCAGCAGCCCCGGGGGGACAAACATTCAGTACTTC; CDR3 protein: CASSPGGTNIQYF
J gene: TRBJ2-3; V gene: TRBV5-1; clone size: .; D gene: TRBD2; CDR3 DNA: TGCGCCAGCAGCATTGGGACTAGCGGGGGTGCAGATACGCAGTATTTT; CDR3 protein: CASSIGTSGGADTQYF
J gene: TRBJ1-1; V gene: TRBV7-2; clone size: few; D gene: .; CDR3 DNA: TGTGCCAGCAGCTTAGATACAGGGAGTGGAGCTTTCTTT; CDR3 protein: CASSLDTGSGAFF
J gene: TRBJ2-2; V gene: TRBV11-2; clone size: few; D gene: .; CDR3 DNA: TGTGCCAGCAGCATGGACGGGGAGATCAACACCGGGGAGCTGTTTTTT; CDR3 protein: CASSMDGEINTGELFF
J gene: TRBJ1-1; V gene: TRBV5-1; clone size: .; D gene: TRBD1; CDR3 DNA: TGCGCCAGCAGCTACAGGACAGGGGTTAACACTGAAGCTTTCTTT; CDR3 protein: CASSYRTGVNTEAFF
J gene: TRBJ2-5; V gene: TRBV11-2; clone size: .; D gene: .; CDR3 DNA: TGTGCCAGCAGCTCCGGGACGGCCAAAGAGACCCAGTACTTC; CDR3 protein: CASSSGTAKETQYF
J gene: TRBJ1-1; V gene: TRBV18; clone size: few; D gene: .; CDR3 DNA: TGTGCCAGCTCACCCCTTGACCTGGGCGCTGAAGCTTTCTTT; CDR3 protein: CASSPLDLGAEAFF
J gene: TRBJ2-2; V gene: TRBV7-3; clone size: many; D gene: .; CDR3 DNA: TGTGCCAGCAGCTTAACGTGGCTAGGCAGGGGATACACCGGGGAGCTGTTTTTT; CDR3 protein: CASSLTWLGRGYTGELFF
J gene: TRBJ2-1; V gene: TRBV12-3/TRBV12-4; clone size: .; D gene: .; CDR3 DNA: TGTGCCAGCAGTTTGTCACGGTTGGGGATGCCGCGGAAAGACAATGAGCAGTTCTTC; CDR3 protein: CASSLSRLGMPRKDNEQFF
J gene: TRBJ2-3; V gene: TRBV11-2; clone size: few; D gene: .; CDR3 DNA: TGTGCCAGCAGCTTAAATACGCAGTATTTT; CDR3 protein: CASSLNTQYF
J gene: TRBJ1-1; V gene: TRBV7-9; clone size: .; D gene: .; CDR3 DNA: TGTGCCAGCAGCTTAGCCGGGGGTCAGTTGAAAGGTGAAGCTTTCTTT; CDR3 protein: CASSLAGGQLKGEAFF
J gene: TRBJ2-3; V gene: TRBV10-1; clone size: few; D gene: .; CDR3 DNA: TGCGCCAGCAGTCGGTTCTCCTGGACAGATACGCAGTATTTT; CDR3 protein: CASSRFSWTDTQYF
J gene: TRBJ1-2; V gene: TRBV29-1; clone size: .; D gene: TRBD1; CDR3 DNA: TGCAGCGTTGCCCTAAGGGACAGGGGGTACTCCTATGGCTACACCTTC; CDR3 protein: CSVALRDRGYSYGYTF
J gene: TRBJ1-1; V gene: TRBV7-2; clone size: few; D gene: .; CDR3 DNA: TGTGCCAGCGGCTCGTGGAGCACTGAAGCTTTCTTT; CDR3 protein: CASGSWSTEAFF
J gene: TRBJ1-1; V gene: TRBV13; clone size: many; D gene: .; CDR3 DNA: TGTGCCAGCAGCTTAGGGGCTGGGGGAGTAACTGAAGCTTTCTTT; CDR3 protein: CASSLGAGGVTEAFF